A selection of T cell receptor beta chains follows, all from one sample in a study of early T cells in non-severe SARS-CoV-2 infection. TCRdb reanalysed the 5' RACE reads using MiXCR and keeps one entry per CDR3 protein. The sample contains over 20,000 distinct CDR3 sequences, around 5% of which appear only once. The sequenced material came from whole blood. Receptors were obtained from an adult who was a healthcare worker with PCR-confirmed SARS-CoV-2 infection or an uninfected control (not recorded which). CDR3s include the opening cysteine and the closing phenylalanine or tryptophan. D genes are given only for firm matches. Clone size is given for some rows only: seen once, a few or many times, or a class if the clone is expanded.

CDR3nt: TGTGCCAGCAGCTTGGGGCCAGGGATCCCTCAGCCCCAGCATTTT
CDR3aa: CASSLGPGIPQPQHF
j_gene: TRBJ1-5
abundance: many
v_gene: TRBV5-6
d_gene: .

CDR3nt: TGTGCCAGTTCCTCAGGGGGCGATGGTGGTACTGAAGCTTTCTTT
CDR3aa: CASSSGGDGGTEAFF
j_gene: TRBJ1-1
abundance: many
v_gene: TRBV7-8
d_gene: TRBD1

CDR3nt: TGTGCCACCAGCAGGACCCCACTAGCTACCAAAGAGACCCAGTACTTC
CDR3aa: CATSRTPLATKETQYF
j_gene: TRBJ2-5
abundance: .
v_gene: TRBV15
d_gene: .

CDR3nt: TGTGCCAGCAGTTATAAAAGCTGGTTCGGGGGGCAATTATCAGGGGCCAACGTCCTGACTTTC
CDR3aa: CASSYKSWFGGQLSGANVLTF
j_gene: TRBJ2-6
abundance: few
v_gene: TRBV6-5
d_gene: .

CDR3nt: TGTGCCAGCAGCTTGGTGGCTCCAGGGGAGCAGTACTTC
CDR3aa: CASSLVAPGEQYF
j_gene: TRBJ2-7
abundance: few
v_gene: TRBV5-4
d_gene: .

CDR3nt: TGTGCCATCAGTGAGAGGGGGGAGGCTGGTTCACCCCTCCACTTT
CDR3aa: CAISERGEAGSPLHF
j_gene: TRBJ1-6
abundance: many
v_gene: TRBV10-3
d_gene: .

CDR3nt: TGTGCCAGCAGTGGGGGACTGGGAGGGAATTCACCCCTCCACTTT
CDR3aa: CASSGGLGGNSPLHF
j_gene: TRBJ1-6
abundance: .
v_gene: TRBV28
d_gene: .

CDR3nt: TGTGCCAGCAGCCGAAACGACAGGGGGACACGTGCCAAAAACATTCAGTACTTC
CDR3aa: CASSRNDRGTRAKNIQYF
j_gene: TRBJ2-4
abundance: few
v_gene: TRBV4-2
d_gene: TRBD1

CDR3nt: TGTGCCAGCAGCTCGACACGGTACACAGATACGCAGTATTTT
CDR3aa: CASSSTRYTDTQYF
j_gene: TRBJ2-3
abundance: few
v_gene: TRBV11-3
d_gene: .

CDR3nt: TGTGCCAGCAGCTTATATCCGTCTGACAGTACGATTTCCTACGAGCAGTACTTC
CDR3aa: CASSLYPSDSTISYEQYF
j_gene: TRBJ2-7
abundance: many
v_gene: TRBV7-6
d_gene: .

CDR3nt: TGTGCCAGCAGTCAGGGGGCGCTAAGCCACTATGGCTACACCTTC
CDR3aa: CASSQGALSHYGYTF
j_gene: TRBJ1-2
abundance: medium-sized
v_gene: TRBV25-1
d_gene: TRBD1

CDR3nt: TGTGCCAGCAGCCTATGGACCCTTACGAACACCGGGGAGCTGTTTTTT
CDR3aa: CASSLWTLTNTGELFF
j_gene: TRBJ2-2
abundance: .
v_gene: TRBV11-2
d_gene: .

CDR3nt: TGTGCCACCCGGGGGGCTATCAGCGGAGCTTTCTTT
CDR3aa: CATRGAISGAFF
j_gene: TRBJ1-1
abundance: many
v_gene: TRBV7-2
d_gene: .

CDR3nt: TGTGCCAGTAGAAATCCTCCCGGGGGGGAGGGAGCTTTCTTT
CDR3aa: CASRNPPGGEGAFF
j_gene: TRBJ1-1
abundance: few
v_gene: TRBV19
d_gene: .

CDR3nt: TGTGCCACCGGGGAGCTGCACCAGGACGGGGAGCTGTTTTTT
CDR3aa: CATGELHQDGELFF
j_gene: TRBJ2-2
abundance: .
v_gene: TRBV6-5
d_gene: .

CDR3nt: TGTGCCAGCAGCTTCACAGGGGGCGACTATCAGCCCCAGCATTTT
CDR3aa: CASSFTGGDYQPQHF
j_gene: TRBJ1-5
abundance: many
v_gene: TRBV6-2/TRBV6-3
d_gene: TRBD1

CDR3nt: TGTGCCAGTAGTAAGAGCGTTTCCGCAGGGGCCACTGAAGCTTTCTTT
CDR3aa: CASSKSVSAGATEAFF
j_gene: TRBJ1-1
abundance: .
v_gene: TRBV19
d_gene: .

CDR3nt: TGTGCCAGCAGAAACAGGGAGGGCCAAGAGACCCAGTACTTC
CDR3aa: CASRNREGQETQYF
j_gene: TRBJ2-5
abundance: many
v_gene: TRBV6-5
d_gene: .

CDR3nt: TGCGCCAGCAGCCACATAGACGGGACAGACCTATCCCAAGTAGCCACCGGGGAGCTGTTTTTT
CDR3aa: CASSHIDGTDLSQVATGELFF
j_gene: TRBJ2-2
abundance: medium-sized
v_gene: TRBV5-1
d_gene: TRBD1

CDR3nt: TGCGCCAGCAGCTTGTTGGAGGAGCAGTACTTC
CDR3aa: CASSLLEEQYF
j_gene: TRBJ2-7
abundance: many
v_gene: TRBV5-1
d_gene: .

CDR3nt: TGCAGCGTTCAGCGACAGGGGGCCTATGAGCAGTTCTTC
CDR3aa: CSVQRQGAYEQFF
j_gene: TRBJ2-1
abundance: many
v_gene: TRBV29-1
d_gene: TRBD1

CDR3nt: TGTGCCAGCAGCCCGCAGGCCCAAACTAACGGGGGGCAGTATTTT
CDR3aa: CASSPQAQTNGGQYF
j_gene: TRBJ2-3
abundance: many
v_gene: TRBV7-3
d_gene: .

CDR3nt: TGTGCCAGCAGCTACGGGACTAGCGGGGAGTCAGATACGCAGTATTTT
CDR3aa: CASSYGTSGESDTQYF
j_gene: TRBJ2-3
abundance: few
v_gene: TRBV7-3
d_gene: TRBD2

CDR3nt: TGTGCCAGCAGCCCGGTAGGATTCCCTGAAGCTTTCTTT
CDR3aa: CASSPVGFPEAFF
j_gene: TRBJ1-1
abundance: many
v_gene: TRBV5-6
d_gene: .

CDR3nt: TGTGCCAGCAGTGAAAGTGGAGGAGATACCGGGGAGCTGTTTTTT
CDR3aa: CASSESGGDTGELFF
j_gene: TRBJ2-2
abundance: .
v_gene: TRBV6-4
d_gene: .

CDR3nt: TGTGCCAGCAGGGTTGTTTGGGACCTCAAGGGCAATGAGCAGTTCTTC
CDR3aa: CASRVVWDLKGNEQFF
j_gene: TRBJ2-1
abundance: many
v_gene: TRBV6-5
d_gene: .

CDR3nt: TGTGCCAGCAGTTACAGCAGGGGGCAAGGAGGCAATCAGCCCCAGCATTTT
CDR3aa: CASSYSRGQGGNQPQHF
j_gene: TRBJ1-5
abundance: many
v_gene: TRBV6-5
d_gene: TRBD1

CDR3nt: TGTGCCAGCAGCTACAGGGGCGCAACCGGGGAGCTGTTTTTT
CDR3aa: CASSYRGATGELFF
j_gene: TRBJ2-2
abundance: few
v_gene: TRBV11-2
d_gene: TRBD1

CDR3nt: TGCGCCAGCAGTGATAGCGGCCAAGAGACCCAGTACTTC
CDR3aa: CASSDSGQETQYF
j_gene: TRBJ2-5
abundance: medium-sized
v_gene: TRBV10-1
d_gene: .

CDR3nt: TGTGCCATCAGTGAGGACAGGGGGCAGGACAATGAGCAGTTCTTC
CDR3aa: CAISEDRGQDNEQFF
j_gene: TRBJ2-1
abundance: medium-sized
v_gene: TRBV10-3
d_gene: TRBD1

CDR3nt: TGTGCCAGCAGATATACTGGACAGGCTAATAATTCACCCCTCCACTTT
CDR3aa: CASRYTGQANNSPLHF
j_gene: TRBJ1-6
abundance: .
v_gene: TRBV7-2
d_gene: TRBD1

CDR3nt: TGTGCCAGCAGTAGAGGGACAGTTCTTCTAACCGCGAACACCGGGGAGCTGTTTTTT
CDR3aa: CASSRGTVLLTANTGELFF
j_gene: TRBJ2-2
abundance: many
v_gene: TRBV7-9
d_gene: TRBD1

CDR3nt: TGTGCCAGCAGCTTGGCAGGGCGGGCTTTCTTT
CDR3aa: CASSLAGRAFF
j_gene: TRBJ1-1
abundance: .
v_gene: TRBV5-6
d_gene: .

CDR3nt: TGTGCCAGCAGCCAAGCTGGGGCCTTGAACACTGAAGCTTTCTTT
CDR3aa: CASSQAGALNTEAFF
j_gene: TRBJ1-1
abundance: many
v_gene: TRBV4-2
d_gene: .

CDR3nt: TGCAGCGTTGAAAAGATCAGGGGACTAGCGGGAAACAATGAGCAGTTCTTC
CDR3aa: CSVEKIRGLAGNNEQFF
j_gene: TRBJ2-1
abundance: many
v_gene: TRBV29-1
d_gene: TRBD2

CDR3nt: TGCGCCAGCAGCCAAGTGAGGGGCCACGAGCAGTACTTC
CDR3aa: CASSQVRGHEQYF
j_gene: TRBJ2-7
abundance: many
v_gene: TRBV4-3
d_gene: .

CDR3nt: TGTGCCAGCAGTCAACCGGGACTAGAAACCAAAAACATTCAGTACTTC
CDR3aa: CASSQPGLETKNIQYF
j_gene: TRBJ2-4
abundance: medium-sized
v_gene: TRBV28
d_gene: TRBD2

CDR3nt: TGCGCCAGCAGCTTGCGGACAGGGGACGGGAATGAGCAGTTCTTC
CDR3aa: CASSLRTGDGNEQFF
j_gene: TRBJ2-1
abundance: few
v_gene: TRBV5-1
d_gene: TRBD1

CDR3nt: TGCAGTGCTAGCGGCTCTCAAGAGACCCAGTACTTC
CDR3aa: CSASGSQETQYF
j_gene: TRBJ2-5
abundance: few
v_gene: TRBV20-1
d_gene: .

CDR3nt: TGCAGTGCTAGCCCCGGGAGTTACACCTTC
CDR3aa: CSASPGSYTF
j_gene: TRBJ1-2
abundance: many
v_gene: TRBV20-1
d_gene: .

CDR3nt: TGCGCCAGCAGCTTGAAAGGGGGAGACTCACCCCTCCACTTT
CDR3aa: CASSLKGGDSPLHF
j_gene: TRBJ1-6
abundance: many
v_gene: TRBV5-1
d_gene: .

CDR3nt: TGTGCCAGCAGCCTGGGCCAAGCGTATGGCTACACCTTC
CDR3aa: CASSLGQAYGYTF
j_gene: TRBJ1-2
abundance: .
v_gene: TRBV4-2
d_gene: .

CDR3nt: TGTGCCAGCAAGCGGGGTTCCTCTGGGGCCAACGTCCTGACTTTC
CDR3aa: CASKRGSSGANVLTF
j_gene: TRBJ2-6
abundance: few
v_gene: TRBV2
d_gene: TRBD2

CDR3nt: TGCGCCAGCAGTTCTGACGGGTACACAGATACGCAGTATTTT
CDR3aa: CASSSDGYTDTQYF
j_gene: TRBJ2-3
abundance: many
v_gene: TRBV5-1
d_gene: .

CDR3nt: TGTGCCAGCAGTCCTACTCGGGCGGGGGGGCTACGGTACGAGCAGTACTTC
CDR3aa: CASSPTRAGGLRYEQYF
j_gene: TRBJ2-7
abundance: few
v_gene: TRBV28
d_gene: TRBD2